This record looks at one T cell receptor (beta chain) sequence and its context. The data originate from a study of blood T cell repertoires in COVID-19. As originally analysed: Counts of nucleated cells, estimated from reference gene primer amplification, were obtained. TCRdb keeps only in-frame clones here, not all; method: immunoSEQ multiplex PCR. That table supplies the V and J calls and clone size; D and trimming were determined from the DNA. This table has fewer than 250,000 clones, 80% to 90% appearing once. The trim removed 6 bases at V and 12 bases at J, leaving 11 bases unmatched. Germline V gives CDR1 SGHDT, CDR2 YYEEEE. This CDR3 spans 12 amino acids.

Specimen: peripheral blood. This chain uses TRBV5-6 with TRBJ1-2; 7 bases align to TRBD1. The TCR originated in a man aged 30 to 45 with COVID-19, enrolled during active disease. The CDR3 bases are TGTGCCAGCACCGAACGATCCAGGGGGGACACCTTC. As protein: CASTERSRGDTF.